This note documents a single T cell receptor beta chain sequence. The data belong to a study of shared clonotypes between healthy human individuals. Only in-frame clones appear in the TCRdb table, and some are missing; sequencing was by immunoSEQ multiplex PCR. The table has about half a million clones, 65% to 85% seen once. Germline V CDR1 and CDR2: SGHRS, YFSETQ. J gave up 0 bases and V 0 bases, and 0 bases lay outside the gene matches. The CDR3 has 16 residues. The chain links TRBV5-1 to TRBJ2-2; 9 nucleotides line up with TRBD1. The specimen sequenced was PBMCs. This clonotype was sampled from a middle-aged woman in good health. Some clones in this sample may be carry-over from other donors' samples. The CDR3 loop is CASSLGQGANTGELFF. The CDR3 bases are TGCGCCAGCAGCTTGGGACAGGGGGCGAACACCGGGGAGCTGTTTTTT. Using reference TRBV5-1 and TRBJ2-2 for the parts outside the CDR3, the full variable domain is KAGVTQTPRYLIKTRGQQVTLSCSPISGHRSVSWYQQTPGQGLQFLFEYFSETQRNKGNFPGRFSGRQFSNSRSEMNVSTLELGDSALYLCASSLGQGANTGELFFGEGSRLTVL.